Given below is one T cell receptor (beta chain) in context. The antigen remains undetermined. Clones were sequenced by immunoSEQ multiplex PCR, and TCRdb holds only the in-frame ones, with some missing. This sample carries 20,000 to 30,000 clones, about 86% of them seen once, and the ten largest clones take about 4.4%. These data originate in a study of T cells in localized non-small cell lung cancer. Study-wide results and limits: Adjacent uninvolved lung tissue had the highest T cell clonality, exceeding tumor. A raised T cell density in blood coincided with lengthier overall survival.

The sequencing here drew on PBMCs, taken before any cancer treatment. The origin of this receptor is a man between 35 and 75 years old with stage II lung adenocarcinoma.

In DNA, the CDR3 is TGTGCCTCGGGGGCACGGTCCTACGAGCAGTACTTC. Residues: CASGARSYEQYF. The V and J genes are TRBV7-2 and TRBJ2-7; either TRBD1 or TRBD2 may supply D (6 bases each). The germline gives CDR1 SGHTA, CDR2 FQGNSA. This CDR3 is built from 12 residues. With 11 bases removed from V and 1 base from J, the gap between germline ends came to 12 bases.